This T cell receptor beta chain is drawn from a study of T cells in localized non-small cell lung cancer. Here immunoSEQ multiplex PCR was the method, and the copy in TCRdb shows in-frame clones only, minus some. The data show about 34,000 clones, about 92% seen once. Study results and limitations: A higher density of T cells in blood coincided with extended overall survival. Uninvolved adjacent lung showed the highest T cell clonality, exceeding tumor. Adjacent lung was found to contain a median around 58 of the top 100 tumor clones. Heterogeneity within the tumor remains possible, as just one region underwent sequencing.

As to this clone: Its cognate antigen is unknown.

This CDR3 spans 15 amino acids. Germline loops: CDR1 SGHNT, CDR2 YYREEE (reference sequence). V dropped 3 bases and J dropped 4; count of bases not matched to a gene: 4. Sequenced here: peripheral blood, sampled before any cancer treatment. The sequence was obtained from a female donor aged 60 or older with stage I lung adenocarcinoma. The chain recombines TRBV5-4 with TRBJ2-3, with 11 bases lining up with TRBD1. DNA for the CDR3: TGTGCCAGCAGCTCGCCGGGACAGGGGGCAGATACGCAGTATTTT. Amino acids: CASSSPGQGADTQYF. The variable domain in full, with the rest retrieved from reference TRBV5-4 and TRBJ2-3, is ETGVTQSPTHLIKTRGQQVTLRCSSQSGHNTVSWYQQALGQGPQFIFQYYREEENGRGNFPPRFSGLQFPNYSSELNVNALELDDSALYLCASSSPGQGADTQYFGPGTRLTVL.